This record concerns one TCR beta chain sequence. Its matching antigen is unknown. The study drew the donors from its roughly 120-subject validation cohort, separate from the approximately 700-subject first cohort. Measured with immunoSEQ multiplex PCR; TCRdb has only the in-frame clones, and not every one. The sample contains more than 90,000 clones, 80% to 90% of which appear only once. Germline lookup yields CDR1 SQVTM and CDR2 ANQGSEA. The CDR3 contains 12 residues. Losses at the gene ends were 5 bases for V and 15 bases for J; bases not matched to a gene: 7. The data originate from a study of cytomegalovirus exposure and HLA in healthy donors. Broader study findings: CMV antigen specificity of three CMV-associated chains was confirmed in vitro.

Material for sequencing was PBMCs. This chain joins TRBV29-1 and TRBJ1-4, with TRBD1 matching over 12 bases. The sequence derives from a man between 18 and 35 years old in good health and CMV-seropositive. The CDR3 nucleotides are TGCAGCGTTATCGGGACAGGGGGCCTTTTGTTTTTT. It translates to CSVIGTGGLLFF.